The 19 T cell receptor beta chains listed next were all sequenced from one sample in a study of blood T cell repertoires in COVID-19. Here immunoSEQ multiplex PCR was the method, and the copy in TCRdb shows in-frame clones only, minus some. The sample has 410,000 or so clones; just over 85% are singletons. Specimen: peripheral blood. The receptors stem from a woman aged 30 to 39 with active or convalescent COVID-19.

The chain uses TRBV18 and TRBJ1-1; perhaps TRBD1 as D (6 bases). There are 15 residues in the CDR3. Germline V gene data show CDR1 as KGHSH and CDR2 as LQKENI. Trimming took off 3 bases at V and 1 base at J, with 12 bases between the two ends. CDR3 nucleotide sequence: TGTGCCAGCTCACCGAAAGGGGGTACGAACACTGAAGCTTTCTTT. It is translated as CASSPKGGTNTEAFF.

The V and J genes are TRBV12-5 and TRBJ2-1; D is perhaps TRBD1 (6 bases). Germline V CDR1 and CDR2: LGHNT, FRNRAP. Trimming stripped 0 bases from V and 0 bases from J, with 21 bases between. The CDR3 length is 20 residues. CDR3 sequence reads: CASGLVLGQGDIYSYNEQFF. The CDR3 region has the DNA TGTGCTAGTGGTTTGGTACTTGGGCAAGGGGACATTTACTCCTACAATGAGCAGTTCTTC.

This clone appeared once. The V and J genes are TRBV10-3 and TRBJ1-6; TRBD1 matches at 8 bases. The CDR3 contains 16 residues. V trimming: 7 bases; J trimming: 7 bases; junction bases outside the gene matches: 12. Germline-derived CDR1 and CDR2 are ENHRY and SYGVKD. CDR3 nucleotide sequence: TGTGCCATCACCGCGGACAGGGCAGATATGAATTCACCCCTCCACTTT. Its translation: CAITADRADMNSPLHF.

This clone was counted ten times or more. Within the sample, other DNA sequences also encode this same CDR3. The CDR3 region is CASRRGRGYGYTF. In nucleotides, the CDR3 is TGTGCCAGCAGGAGGGGGCGAGGCTATGGCTACACCTTC. The J gene is TRBJ1-2, the V gene TRBV12-3 or TRBV12-4, with 7 positions matching TRBD1. Unmatched junction bases numbered 5, after V lost 6 bases and J lost 4 bases. This CDR3 region has 13 residues.

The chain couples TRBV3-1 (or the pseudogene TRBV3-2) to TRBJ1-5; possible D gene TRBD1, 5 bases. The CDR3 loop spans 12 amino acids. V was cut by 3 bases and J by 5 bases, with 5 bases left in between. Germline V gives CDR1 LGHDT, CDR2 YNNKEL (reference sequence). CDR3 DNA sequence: TGTGCCAGCAGCCAGGGGCATCAGCCCCAGCATTTT. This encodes CASSQGHQPQHF.

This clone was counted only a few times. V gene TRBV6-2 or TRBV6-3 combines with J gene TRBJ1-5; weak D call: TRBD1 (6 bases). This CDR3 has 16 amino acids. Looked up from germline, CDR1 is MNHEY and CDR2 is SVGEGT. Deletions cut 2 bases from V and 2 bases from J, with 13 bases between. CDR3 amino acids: CASSYTRDTRNQPQHF. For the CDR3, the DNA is TGTGCCAGCAGTTACACCCGGGACACCCGCAATCAGCCCCAGCATTTT.

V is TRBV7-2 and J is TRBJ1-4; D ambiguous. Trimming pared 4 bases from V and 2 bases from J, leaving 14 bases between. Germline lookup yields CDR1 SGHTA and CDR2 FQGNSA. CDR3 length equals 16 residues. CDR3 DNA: TGTGCCAGCAGCTCCCTGGATGCGGCTACTAATGAAAAACTGTTTTTT. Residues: CASSSLDAATNEKLFF.

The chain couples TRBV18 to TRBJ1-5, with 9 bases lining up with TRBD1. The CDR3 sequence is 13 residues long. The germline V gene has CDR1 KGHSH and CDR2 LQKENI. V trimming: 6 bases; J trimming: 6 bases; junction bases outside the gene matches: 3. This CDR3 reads CASSLGQGQPQHF. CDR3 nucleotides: TGTGCCAGCTCCCTGGGACAGGGTCAGCCCCAGCATTTT.

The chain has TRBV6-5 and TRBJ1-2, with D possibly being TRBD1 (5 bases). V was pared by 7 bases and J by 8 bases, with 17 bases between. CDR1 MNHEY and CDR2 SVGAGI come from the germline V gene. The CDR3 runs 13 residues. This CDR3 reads CASTTGEWEGYTF. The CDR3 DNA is TGTGCCAGCACTACGGGGGAGTGGGAAGGCTACACCTTC.

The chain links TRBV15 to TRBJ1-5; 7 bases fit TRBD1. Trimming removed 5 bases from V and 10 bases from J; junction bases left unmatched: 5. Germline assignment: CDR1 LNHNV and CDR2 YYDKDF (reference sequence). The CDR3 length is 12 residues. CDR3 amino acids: CATSAQGGPQHF. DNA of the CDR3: TGTGCCACCAGCGCCCAGGGGGGTCCCCAGCATTTT.

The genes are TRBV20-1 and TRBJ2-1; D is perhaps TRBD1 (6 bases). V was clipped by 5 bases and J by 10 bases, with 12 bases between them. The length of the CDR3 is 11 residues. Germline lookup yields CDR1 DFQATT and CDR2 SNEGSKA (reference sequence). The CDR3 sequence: CSAVEGTEQFF. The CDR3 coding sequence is TGCAGTGCTGTAGAGGGGACAGAGCAGTTCTTC.

The CDR3 region is CASSGSGQGGFGYTF. Here the CDR3 DNA reads TGTGCCAGCAGCGGATCCGGGCAGGGCGGTTTCGGCTACACCTTC. The chain employs TRBV7-8 and TRBJ1-2, with a weak D call TRBD1 (5 bases). Trimming removed 5 bases from V and 8 bases from J, with 21 bases in between. Germline values: CDR1 SGHVS, CDR2 FQNEAQ. This CDR3 spans 15 amino acids.

Written as DNA, the CDR3 is TGTGCCAGCAGTGGGAGAAGGCCTAACTACGGGTATAGCAATCAGCCCCAGCATTTT. This encodes CASSGRRPNYGYSNQPQHF. This chain connects TRBV6-1 to TRBJ1-5, with D unclear. The CDR3 consists of 19 residues. Trimming removed 4 bases at V and 0 bases at J, with 22 bases between. Germline lookup yields CDR1 MNHNS and CDR2 SASEGT.

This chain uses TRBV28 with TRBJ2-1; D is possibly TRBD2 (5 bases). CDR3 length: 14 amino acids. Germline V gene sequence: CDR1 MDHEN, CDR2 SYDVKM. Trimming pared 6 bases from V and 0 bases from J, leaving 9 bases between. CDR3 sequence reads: CASRDSSSYNEQFF. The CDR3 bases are TGTGCCAGCAGGGACTCGAGCTCCTACAATGAGCAGTTCTTC.

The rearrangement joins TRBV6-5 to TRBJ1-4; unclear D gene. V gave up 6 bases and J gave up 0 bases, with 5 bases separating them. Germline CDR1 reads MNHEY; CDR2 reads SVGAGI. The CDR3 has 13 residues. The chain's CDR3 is CASRFATNEKLFF. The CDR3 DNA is TGTGCCAGCAGGTTCGCAACTAATGAAAAACTGTTTTTT.

CDR3 bases: TGTGCCAGCAGTTCCAGGCCCGGCTATGGCTACACCTTC. This sequence encodes CASSSRPGYGYTF. This chain joins TRBV12-3 or TRBV12-4 and TRBJ1-2; D uncertain. V was shortened by 4 bases and J by 4 bases, with 10 bases between the two germline ends. This CDR3 spans 13 amino acids.

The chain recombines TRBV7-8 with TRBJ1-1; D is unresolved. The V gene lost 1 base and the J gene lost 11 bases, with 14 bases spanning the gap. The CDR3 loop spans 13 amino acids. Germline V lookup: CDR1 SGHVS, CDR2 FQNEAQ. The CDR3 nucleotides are TGTGCCAGCAGCTTAGATTCACCCGGGAGGGCTTTCTTT. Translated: CASSLDSPGRAFF. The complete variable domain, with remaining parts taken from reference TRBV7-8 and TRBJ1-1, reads GAGVSQSPRYKVAKRGQDVALRCDPISGHVSLFWYQQALGQGPEFLTYFQNEAQLDKSGLPSDRFFAERPEGSVSTLKIQRTQQEDSAVYLCASSLDSPGRAFFGQGTRLTVV.

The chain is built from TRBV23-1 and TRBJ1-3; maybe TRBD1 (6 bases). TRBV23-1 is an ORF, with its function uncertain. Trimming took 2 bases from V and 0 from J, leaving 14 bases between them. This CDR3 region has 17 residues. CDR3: CASSQAGTSDSGNTIYF. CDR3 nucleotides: TGCGCCAGCAGTCAAGCCGGGACAAGCGACTCTGGAAACACCATATATTTT.

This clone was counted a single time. CDR3 coding DNA: TGTGCCAGCAGCCAAGATGAGGTACTAGCGGGGACCACAGATACGCAGTATTTT. Translation gives CASSQDEVLAGTTDTQYF. The chain is built from TRBV4-2 and TRBJ2-3; 10 nucleotides agree with TRBD2. Trimming at V came to 0 bases and at J to 2 bases, leaving 8 bases not matched to a gene. The V gene's germline CDR1 is LGHNA and CDR2 YNFKEQ. The CDR3 is made up of 18 amino acids.